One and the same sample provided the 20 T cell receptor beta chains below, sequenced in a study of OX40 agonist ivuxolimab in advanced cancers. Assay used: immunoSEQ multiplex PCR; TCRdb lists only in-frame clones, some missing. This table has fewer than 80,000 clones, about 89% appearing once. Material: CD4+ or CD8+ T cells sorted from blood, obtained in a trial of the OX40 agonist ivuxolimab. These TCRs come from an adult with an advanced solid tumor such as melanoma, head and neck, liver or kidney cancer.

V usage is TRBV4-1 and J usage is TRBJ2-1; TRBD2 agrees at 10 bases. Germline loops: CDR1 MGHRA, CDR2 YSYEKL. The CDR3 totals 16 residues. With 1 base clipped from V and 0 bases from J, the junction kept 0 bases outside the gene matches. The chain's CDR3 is CASSQASGSSYNEQFF. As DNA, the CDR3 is TGCGCCAGCAGCCAAGCTAGCGGGAGCTCCTACAATGAGCAGTTCTTC.

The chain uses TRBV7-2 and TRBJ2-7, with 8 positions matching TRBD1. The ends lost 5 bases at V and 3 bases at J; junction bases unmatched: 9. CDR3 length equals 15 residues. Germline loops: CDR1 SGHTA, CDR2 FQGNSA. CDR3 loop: CASSPNPGQGYEQYF. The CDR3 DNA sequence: TGTGCCAGCAGCCCTAACCCAGGACAGGGCTACGAGCAGTACTTC.

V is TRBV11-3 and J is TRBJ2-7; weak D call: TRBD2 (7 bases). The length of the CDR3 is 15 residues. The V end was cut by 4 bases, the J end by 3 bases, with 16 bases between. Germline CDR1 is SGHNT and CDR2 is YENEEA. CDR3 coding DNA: TGTGCCAGCAGCTCAGGGGCGGGAGCGAACTACGAGCAGTACTTC. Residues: CASSSGAGANYEQYF. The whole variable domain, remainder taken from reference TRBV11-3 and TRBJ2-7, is EAGVVQSPRYKIIEKKQPVAFWCNPISGHNTLYWYLQNLGQGPELLIRYENEEAVDDSQLPKDRFSAERLKGVDSTLKIQPAELGDSAVYLCASSSGAGANYEQYFGPGTRLTVT.

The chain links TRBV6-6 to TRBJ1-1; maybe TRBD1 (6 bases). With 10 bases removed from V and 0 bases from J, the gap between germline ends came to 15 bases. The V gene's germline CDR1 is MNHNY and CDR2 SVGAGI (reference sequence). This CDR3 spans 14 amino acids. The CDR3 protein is CATRQGGMNTEAFF. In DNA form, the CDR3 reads TGTGCCACCCGACAAGGGGGGATGAACACTGAAGCTTTCTTT.

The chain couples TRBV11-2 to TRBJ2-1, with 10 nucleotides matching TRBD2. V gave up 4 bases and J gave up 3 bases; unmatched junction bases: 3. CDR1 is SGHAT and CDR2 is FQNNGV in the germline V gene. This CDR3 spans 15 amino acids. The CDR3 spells CASSSRTSGYNEQFF. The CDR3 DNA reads TGTGCCAGCAGCTCCCGGACTAGCGGCTACAATGAGCAGTTCTTC.

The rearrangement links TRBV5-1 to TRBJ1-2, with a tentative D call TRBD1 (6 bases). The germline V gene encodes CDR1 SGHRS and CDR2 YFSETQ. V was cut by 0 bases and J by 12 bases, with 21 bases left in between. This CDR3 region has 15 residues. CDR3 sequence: CASSLDSQAGVSHTF. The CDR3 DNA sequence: TGCGCCAGCAGCTTGGACAGCCAAGCAGGGGTGTCCCACACCTTC.

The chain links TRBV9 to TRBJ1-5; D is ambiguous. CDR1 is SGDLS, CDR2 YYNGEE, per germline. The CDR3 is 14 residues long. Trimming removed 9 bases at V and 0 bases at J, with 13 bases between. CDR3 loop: CATPFGYSNQPQHF. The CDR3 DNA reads TGTGCCACCCCCTTCGGGTATAGCAATCAGCCCCAGCATTTT.

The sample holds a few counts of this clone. The DNA for the CDR3 is TGTGCCAGCTCACCATCGGTCAGCAACGAGCAGTACTTC. This translates into CASSPSVSNEQYF. The chain carries TRBV18 and TRBJ2-7; D remains unclear. Germline CDR1 KGHSH, CDR2 LQKENI. Between the trimmed V and J ends, which lost 2 bases and 5 bases, there was a span of 10 bases. The CDR3 loop spans 13 amino acids.

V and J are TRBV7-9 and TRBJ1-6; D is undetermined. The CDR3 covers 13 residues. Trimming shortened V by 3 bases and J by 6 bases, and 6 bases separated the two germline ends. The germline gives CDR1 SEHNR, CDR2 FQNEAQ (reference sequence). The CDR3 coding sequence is TGTGCCAGCAGCTTGGTTGGTAATTCACCCCTCCACTTT. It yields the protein CASSLVGNSPLHF.

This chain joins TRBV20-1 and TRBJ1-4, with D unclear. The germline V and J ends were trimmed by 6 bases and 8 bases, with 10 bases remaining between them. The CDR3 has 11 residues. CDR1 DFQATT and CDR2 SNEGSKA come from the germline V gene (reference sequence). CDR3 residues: CSAGGGEKLFF. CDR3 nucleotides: TGCAGTGCGGGCGGCGGCGAAAAACTGTTTTTT.

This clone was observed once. The CDR3 DNA reads TGTGCCAGCAGTCGGGACAGGGGAGAAAAACTGTTTTTT. It yields the protein CASSRDRGEKLFF. The chain couples TRBV7-2 to TRBJ1-4, with 10 positions matching TRBD1. This CDR3 spans 13 amino acids. Unmatched junction bases numbered 3, after V lost 6 bases and J lost 8 bases. Germline CDR1 and CDR2: SGHTA and FQGNSA. Using reference TRBV7-2 and TRBJ1-4 for the parts outside the CDR3, the full variable domain is GAGVSQSPSNKVTEKGKDVELRCDPISGHTALYWYRQSLGQGLEFLIYFQGNSAPDKSGLPSDRFSAERTGGSVSTLTIQRTQQEDSAVYLCASSRDRGEKLFFGSGTQLSVL.

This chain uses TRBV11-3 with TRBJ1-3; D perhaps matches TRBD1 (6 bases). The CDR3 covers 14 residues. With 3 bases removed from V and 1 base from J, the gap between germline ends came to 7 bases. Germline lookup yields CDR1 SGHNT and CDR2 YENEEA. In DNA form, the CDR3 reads TGTGCCAGCAGCTTCGGGACATCTGGAAACACCATATATTTT. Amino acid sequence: CASSFGTSGNTIYF. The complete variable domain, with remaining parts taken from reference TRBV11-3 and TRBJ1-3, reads EAGVVQSPRYKIIEKKQPVAFWCNPISGHNTLYWYLQNLGQGPELLIRYENEEAVDDSQLPKDRFSAERLKGVDSTLKIQPAELGDSAVYLCASSFGTSGNTIYFGEGSWLTVV.

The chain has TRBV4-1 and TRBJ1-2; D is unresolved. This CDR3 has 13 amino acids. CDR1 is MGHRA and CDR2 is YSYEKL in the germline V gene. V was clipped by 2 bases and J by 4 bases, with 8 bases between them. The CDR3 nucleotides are TGCGCCAGCAGCCAACAGTTGGGCTATGGCTACACCTTC. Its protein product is CASSQQLGYGYTF.

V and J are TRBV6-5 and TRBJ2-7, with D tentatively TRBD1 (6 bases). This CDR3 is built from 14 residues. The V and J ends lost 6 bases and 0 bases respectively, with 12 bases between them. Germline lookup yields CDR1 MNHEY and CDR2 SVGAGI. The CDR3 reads CASSQDRNSYEQYF. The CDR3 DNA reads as TGTGCCAGCAGCCAAGACAGGAACTCCTACGAGCAGTACTTC.

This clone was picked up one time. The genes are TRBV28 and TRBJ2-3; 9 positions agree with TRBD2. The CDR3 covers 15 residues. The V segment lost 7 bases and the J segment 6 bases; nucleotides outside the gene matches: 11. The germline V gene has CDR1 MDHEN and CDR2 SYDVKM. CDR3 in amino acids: CASTGGLAFGDTQYF. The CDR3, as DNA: TGTGCCAGCACAGGGGGACTAGCATTTGGCGATACGCAGTATTTT.

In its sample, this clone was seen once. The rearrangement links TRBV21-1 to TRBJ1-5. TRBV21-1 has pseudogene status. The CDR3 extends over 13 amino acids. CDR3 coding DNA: TGTGCGAGCTCCTTTGGTTTACGGCAGCCCCAGCATTTT. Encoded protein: CASSFGLRQPQHF.

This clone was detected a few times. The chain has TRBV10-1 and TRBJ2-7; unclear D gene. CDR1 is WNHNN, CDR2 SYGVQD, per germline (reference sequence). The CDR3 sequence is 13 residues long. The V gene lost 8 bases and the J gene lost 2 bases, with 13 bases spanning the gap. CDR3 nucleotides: TGCGCCAGCTCTCTGGCTGGTACCTACGAGCAGTACTTC. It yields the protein CASSLAGTYEQYF.

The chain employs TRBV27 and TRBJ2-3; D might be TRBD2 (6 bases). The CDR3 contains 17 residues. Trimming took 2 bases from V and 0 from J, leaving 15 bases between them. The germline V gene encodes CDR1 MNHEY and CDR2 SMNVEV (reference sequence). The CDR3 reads CASSLRISGTSTDTQYF. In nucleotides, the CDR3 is TGTGCCAGCAGTTTACGGATTAGCGGAACTAGCACAGATACGCAGTATTTT.

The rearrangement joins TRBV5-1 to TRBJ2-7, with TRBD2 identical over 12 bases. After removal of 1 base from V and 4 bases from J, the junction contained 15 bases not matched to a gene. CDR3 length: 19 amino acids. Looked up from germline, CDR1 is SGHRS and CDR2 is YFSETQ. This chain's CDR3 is CASSLSRGLAGLRSYEQYF. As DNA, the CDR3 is TGCGCCAGCAGCTTGTCCCGCGGACTAGCGGGATTGCGGAGTTACGAGCAGTACTTC.

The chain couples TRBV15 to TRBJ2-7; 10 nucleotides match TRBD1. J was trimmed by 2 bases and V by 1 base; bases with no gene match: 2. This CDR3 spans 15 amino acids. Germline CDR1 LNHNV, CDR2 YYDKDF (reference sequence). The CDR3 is CATSRGGTGAYEQYF. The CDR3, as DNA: TGTGCCACCAGCAGAGGAGGGACAGGGGCCTACGAGCAGTACTTC.